This T cell receptor (beta chain) was identified during a study of CD8+ T cells in alopecia areata. To note about this clone: Its specificity is unknown.

RNA, once extracted, was reverse transcribed into cDNA for use as the sequencing template. Produced via immunoSEQ multiplex PCR; TCRdb's table is partial and in-frame only. The sample contains around 160,000 clones, about 60% of which appear only once. Indicated treatment: oral pan-JAK inhibitor, 5-10 mg twice daily. T lymphocytes (CD4+ and CD8+) were sorted from PBMCs. Study-level results: In blood and scalp, many expanded lesional clones persisted during tofacitinib. Normal skin contains resident alphabeta T cells, and these are also sequenced in scalp samples. Treatment with tofacitinib significantly lowered scalp clonality and reduced expanded CD8+ clones among the top 100.

Losses at the gene ends were 2 bases for V and 4 bases for J; bases not matched to a gene: 3. Per germline, CDR1 GTSNPN and CDR2 SVGIG (reference sequence). There are 13 residues in the CDR3. The chain uses TRBV30 and TRBJ1-2; 8 nucleotides match TRBD1. The specimen comprised CD4+ T cells sorted from blood, sampled at week 24, from a patient treated with tofacitinib. This TCR derives from a human donor with alopecia areata. The CDR3 loop is CAWSSGQGYGYTF. In DNA, the CDR3 is TGTGCCTGGAGTTCCGGACAGGGCTATGGCTACACCTTC.